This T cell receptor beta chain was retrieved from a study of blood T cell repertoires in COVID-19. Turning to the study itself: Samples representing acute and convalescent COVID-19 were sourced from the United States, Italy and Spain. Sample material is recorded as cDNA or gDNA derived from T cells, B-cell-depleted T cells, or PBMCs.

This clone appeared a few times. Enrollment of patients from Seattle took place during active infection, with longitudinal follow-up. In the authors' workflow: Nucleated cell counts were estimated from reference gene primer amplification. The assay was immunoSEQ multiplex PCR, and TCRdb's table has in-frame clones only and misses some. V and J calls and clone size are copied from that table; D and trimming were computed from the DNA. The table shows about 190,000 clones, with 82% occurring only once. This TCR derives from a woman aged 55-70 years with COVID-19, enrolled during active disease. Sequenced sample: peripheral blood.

The CDR3 is CAISELGRGNTEAFF. The CDR3 nucleotides are TGTGCCATCAGTGAGTTGGGCAGGGGTAACACTGAAGCTTTCTTT. The chain links TRBV10-3 to TRBJ1-1; D possibly corresponds to TRBD1 (6 bases). Germline V gives CDR1 ENHRY, CDR2 SYGVKD. The ends were cut back, 1 base at V and 2 bases at J, with 11 bases in the middle. This CDR3 comprises 15 residues.